These T cell receptor beta chains were read from a single sample in a study of cytomegalovirus exposure and HLA in healthy donors. The protocol was immunoSEQ multiplex PCR, while the TCRdb copy is restricted to in-frame clones and leaves out a portion. This table holds 150,000 to 200,000 clones, roughly four fifths found once. The specimen sequenced was PBMCs. These receptors came from a man younger than 30 in good health and CMV-seronegative. Each CDR3 is given with its conserved first and last residue. A D gene is named only where the DNA matches it firmly. The size field is filled for only some rows; it gives once, few, many or a size class.

>NA|TRBV28|TRBD2|TRBJ2-7|16
CASSSSGLAVHTGQYF
TGTGCCAGCAGTTCGTCCGGGCTAGCGGTACATACCGGGCAGTACTTC
>NA|TRBV7-2|NA|TRBJ2-7|15
CASSSQLGVGYEQYF
TGTGCCAGCAGCTCACAGCTAGGGGTTGGCTACGAGCAGTACTTC
>NA|TRBV6-4|TRBD1|TRBJ1-1|14
CASRGTDLNTEAFF
TGTGCCAGCAGGGGGACAGATTTGAACACTGAAGCTTTCTTT
>NA|TRBV4-1|TRBD1|TRBJ2-7|15
CASSPGQGPSYEQYF
TGCGCCAGCAGCCCCGGACAGGGGCCCTCCTACGAGCAGTACTTC
>NA|TRBV4-1|TRBD2|TRBJ2-1|15
CASSPTGGRYNEQFF
TGCGCCAGCAGCCCGACGGGAGGGAGGTACAATGAGCAGTTCTTC
>NA|TRBV6-1|TRBD1|TRBJ1-2|16
CASSDGTGPHRRGYTF
TGTGCCAGCAGTGACGGGACAGGTCCCCACAGGAGGGGCTACACCTTC
>NA|TRBV27|TRBD1|TRBJ2-2|16
CASSSPTGLNTGELFF
TGTGCCAGCAGTTCTCCGACAGGGCTTAACACCGGGGAGCTGTTTTTT
>NA|TRBV7-9|NA|TRBJ2-3|16
CASPKGGHPLTDTQYF
TGTGCCAGCCCAAAAGGGGGACATCCACTCACAGATACGCAGTATTTT
>NA|TRBV28|TRBD1|TRBJ2-7|15
CASSPPGTGIREQYF
TGTGCCAGCAGTCCGCCCGGGACAGGGATCAGAGAGCAGTACTTC
>NA|TRBV5-4|TRBD2|TRBJ2-7|15
CASSPGTSVSYEQYF
TGTGCCAGCAGCCCCGGGACTAGCGTGTCCTACGAGCAGTACTTC
>NA|TRBV11-2|NA|TRBJ1-5|14
CASSRSTESQPQHF
TGTGCCAGCAGCCGATCTACCGAGTCTCAGCCCCAGCATTTT
>NA|TRBV28|NA|TRBJ1-1|10
CASKRGEAFF
TGTGCCAGCAAAAGGGGAGAAGCTTTCTTT
>NA|TRBV5-1|TRBD1|TRBJ1-5|13
CASSLQGDQPQHF
TGCGCCAGCAGCCTACAGGGGGATCAGCCCCAGCATTTT
>few|TRBV25-1|TRBD1|TRBJ1-3|18
CASSENNPGQGTGNTIYF
TGTGCCAGCAGTGAAAATAATCCGGGACAGGGGACCGGAAACACCATATATTTT
>NA|TRBV18|TRBD1|TRBJ1-6|14
CASSRDRGNSPLHF
TGTGCCAGCTCACGGGACAGGGGGAATTCACCCCTCCACTTT
>few|TRBV28|NA|TRBJ1-2|13
CASSPNYSPGYTF
TGTGCCAGCAGTCCGAACTATTCCCCTGGCTACACCTTC
>NA|TRBV7-3|NA|TRBJ2-3|13
CASSPRPTDTQYF
TGTGCCAGCAGCCCCCGTCCTACAGATACGCAGTATTTT
>NA|TRBV4-3|TRBD2|TRBJ2-1|18
CASSLRLAGSSIYNEQFF
TGCGCCAGCAGCCTTCGACTAGCGGGAAGCTCTATATACAATGAGCAGTTCTTC
>NA|TRBV11-2|NA|TRBJ2-1|16
CASSLSPSSTFNEQFF
TGTGCCAGCAGCTTGTCCCCTAGTTCAACTTTTAATGAGCAGTTCTTC
>once|TRBV6-5|NA|TRBJ2-2|13
CASSYYRAGELFF
TGTGCCAGCAGTTACTACCGGGCCGGGGAGCTGTTTTTT
>NA|TRBV6-5|TRBD1|TRBJ1-2|16
CASSYTGQAPPMDYTF
TGTGCCAGCAGTTACACGGGACAGGCCCCACCTATGGACTACACCTTC
>once|TRBV7-3|TRBD1|TRBJ2-1|15
CASSSGPGTGFEQFF
TGTGCCAGCAGCTCCGGTCCCGGGACAGGGTTCGAGCAGTTCTTC
>NA|TRBV18|TRBD1|TRBJ1-1|12
CASSKDRGEAFF
TGTGCCAGCTCAAAGGACAGGGGCGAAGCTTTCTTT
>NA|TRBV5-1|NA|TRBJ2-7|14
CASSLVGNSYEQYF
TGCGCCAGCAGCTTGGTCGGGAACTCCTACGAGCAGTACTTC